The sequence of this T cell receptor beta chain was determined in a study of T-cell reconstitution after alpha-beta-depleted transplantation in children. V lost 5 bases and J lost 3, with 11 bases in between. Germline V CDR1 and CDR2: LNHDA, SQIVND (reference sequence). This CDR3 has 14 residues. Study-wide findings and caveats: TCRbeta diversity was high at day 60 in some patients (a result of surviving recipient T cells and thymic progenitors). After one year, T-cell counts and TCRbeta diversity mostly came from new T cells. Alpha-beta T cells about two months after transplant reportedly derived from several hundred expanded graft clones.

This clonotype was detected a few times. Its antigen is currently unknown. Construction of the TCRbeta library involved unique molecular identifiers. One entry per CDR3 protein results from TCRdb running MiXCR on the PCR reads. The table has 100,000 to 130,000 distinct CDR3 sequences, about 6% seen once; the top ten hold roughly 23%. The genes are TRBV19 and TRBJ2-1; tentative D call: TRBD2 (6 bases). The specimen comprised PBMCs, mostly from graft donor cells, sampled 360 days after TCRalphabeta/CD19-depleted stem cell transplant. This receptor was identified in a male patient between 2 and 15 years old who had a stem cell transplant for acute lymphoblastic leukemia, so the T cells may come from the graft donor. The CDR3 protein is CASSSRRGYNEQFF. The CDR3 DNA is TGTGCCAGTAGTTCTCGGAGGGGCTACAATGAGCAGTTCTTC.